The T cell receptor (beta chain) under discussion was sequenced for a study of blood T cell repertoires in COVID-19. This clone was seen only a few times. The CDR3 is 14 amino acids. Germline loops: CDR1 SGHAT, CDR2 FQDESV (reference sequence). After removal of 5 bases from V and 5 bases from J, the junction contained 5 bases not matched to a gene. The method was immunoSEQ multiplex PCR; TCRdb's version includes in-frame clones alone and lacks a portion of them. This repertoire shows roughly 170,000 clones, about 84% found once; its top ten account for around 6.8%. This clonotype originated in a human donor in a cohort sampled during active COVID-19. The source material was peripheral blood. The rearrangement uses TRBV11-1 and TRBJ1-1; the match to TRBD1 covers 10 bases. CDR3 bases: TGTGCCAGCAGCCGACAGGGGGCTTGGACTGAAGCTTTCTTT. Translation gives CASSRQGAWTEAFF.